The 18 T cell receptor beta chains listed next were all sequenced from one sample in a study of T cell clones after liver transplantation. This table comes from immunoSEQ multiplex PCR, and its TCRdb copy is limited to in-frame clones, with some not included. The sample contains more than 95,000 clones, less than 95% of which appear only once. This specimen consisted of CD4+ T cells from blood, obtained 12 months after liver transplant. All receptors come from a human patient who received a liver transplant. Certain T cells may be donor cells from the graft.

This rearrangement joins TRBV19 to TRBJ2-3, with 7 positions matching TRBD2. The CDR3 length is 15 residues. The germline V gene has CDR1 LNHDA and CDR2 SQIVND (reference sequence). The trim removed 5 bases at V and 1 base at J, leaving 6 bases unmatched. The CDR3 DNA follows: TGTGCCAGTAGTTGGGCTAGCGGAGGCACAGATACGCAGTATTTT. As protein: CASSWASGGTDTQYF.

The chain joins TRBV5-1 to TRBJ1-4, with a possible D match to TRBD1 (5 bases). Germline-derived CDR1 and CDR2 are SGHRS and YFSETQ. The CDR3 loop spans 15 amino acids. V was pared by 7 bases and J by 5 bases, with 18 bases between. In nucleotides, the CDR3 is TGCGCCAGCCGACCGATCGGGCAGGGAAATGAAAAACTGTTTTTT. Translating it yields CASRPIGQGNEKLFF.

The chain combines TRBV11-2 with TRBJ1-1; unclear D gene. Between the trimmed V and J ends, which lost 9 bases and 0 bases, there was a span of 14 bases. The germline CDR1 and CDR2 sequences are SGHAT and FQNNGV. There are 14 residues in the CDR3. CDR3 DNA: TGTGCCAGTAGGAGCATGTCCATGAACACTGAAGCTTTCTTT. Its translation is CASRSMSMNTEAFF.

The rearrangement uses TRBV19 and TRBJ2-7; 9 bases match TRBD2. CDR1 is LNHDA, CDR2 SQIVND, per germline (reference sequence). This CDR3 is 14 amino acids long. With 3 bases clipped from V and 3 bases from J, the junction kept 3 bases outside the gene matches. Here the CDR3 DNA reads TGTGCCAGTAGTATGGCAGCGGGAGGCTACGAGCAGTACTTC. Translated, it gives CASSMAAGGYEQYF.

V and J are TRBV5-1 and TRBJ1-1, with a possible D match to TRBD1 (6 bases). The CDR3 runs to 14 residues. V was cut by 5 bases and J by 0 bases, with 11 bases left in between. Germline assignment: CDR1 SGHRS and CDR2 YFSETQ. CDR3 loop: CASSWDTMNTEAFF. The CDR3 nucleotides are TGCGCCAGCAGTTGGGACACCATGAACACTGAAGCTTTCTTT.

This sequence joins TRBV6-6 and TRBJ2-7, with 7 bases fitting TRBD1. V shed 7 bases, J shed 5 bases, and the junction held 14 bases outside the gene matches. Per the germline V gene, CDR1 is MNHNY and CDR2 is SVGAGI (reference sequence). This CDR3 is built from 15 residues. DNA of the CDR3: TGTGCCAGCACCAATAGGGGGCAGGGTAGCCACGAGCAGTACTTC. Translating it yields CASTNRGQGSHEQYF.

The V gene is TRBV27, the J gene TRBJ1-1; 7 bases align to TRBD1. Trimming at V came to 7 bases and at J to 4 bases, leaving 21 bases not matched to a gene. The CDR3 loop spans 18 amino acids. Germline CDR1 reads MNHEY; CDR2 reads SMNVEV (reference sequence). The CDR3: CASIRQWQGGNLGTEAFF. For the CDR3, the DNA is TGTGCCAGCATCCGCCAATGGCAGGGGGGCAATTTGGGCACTGAAGCTTTCTTT.

The rearrangement uses TRBV5-6 and TRBJ2-7, with D perhaps matching TRBD1 (5 bases). The CDR3 is 13 residues long. Germline V CDR1 and CDR2: SGHDT, YYEEEE. V shed 2 bases and J shed 4 bases, with 10 bases lying between them. CDR3 residues: CASSFTGIYEQYF. The CDR3 DNA follows: TGTGCCAGCAGCTTCACAGGAATTTACGAGCAGTACTTC.

The V and J genes are TRBV20-1 and TRBJ2-1, with a tentative D call TRBD1 (6 bases). There are 11 residues in the CDR3. V shed 1 base and J shed 8 bases, with 6 bases lying between them. From germline, CDR1 is DFQATT and CDR2 SNEGSKA (reference sequence). CDR3 loop: CSARAGDEQFF. In nucleotides, the CDR3 is TGCAGTGCTAGAGCAGGGGATGAGCAGTTCTTC.

This clone was observed a single time. This chain uses TRBV7-8 with TRBJ1-1, with 9 bases aligning to TRBD1. CDR3 length: 15 amino acids. Germline assignment: CDR1 SGHVS and CDR2 FQNEAQ. The trim removed 3 bases at V and 5 bases at J, leaving 7 bases unmatched. The CDR3 nucleotides are TGTGCCAGCAGCTTTACCGGGACAGGGAAAACTGAAGCTTTCTTT. Translated, it gives CASSFTGTGKTEAFF.

V gene TRBV15 combines with J gene TRBJ1-1, with TRBD1 matching over 9 bases. This CDR3 has 16 amino acids. Germline V gene lookup returns CDR1 LNHNV and CDR2 YYDKDF (reference sequence). V trimming: 4 bases; J trimming: 3 bases; junction bases outside the gene matches: 9. CDR3 amino acids: CATSNLGDRDHTEAFF. CDR3 in DNA: TGTGCCACCAGCAACTTAGGGGACAGGGATCACACTGAAGCTTTCTTT.

This chain uses TRBV9 with TRBJ1-1; 9 nucleotides align to TRBD1. Trimming removed 0 bases from V and 5 bases from J; junction bases left unmatched: 8. Germline CDR1 SGDLS, CDR2 YYNGEE. This CDR3 is 16 amino acids long. CDR3 DNA sequence: TGTGCCAGCAGCGTAGCTTCGGACAGGGGCGGGACTGAAGCTTTCTTT. It codes for CASSVASDRGGTEAFF.

J is TRBJ2-3 and V is TRBV9, with D possibly matching TRBD2 (6 bases). V shed 6 bases and J shed 0 bases, with 11 bases lying between them. This CDR3 is built from 14 residues. CDR1 is SGDLS, CDR2 YYNGEE, per germline. For the CDR3, the DNA is TGTGCCAGCAAAGTAGCGGACAGCACAGATACGCAGTATTTT. It codes for CASKVADSTDTQYF. Looking up the rest from reference TRBV9 and TRBJ2-3 gives the full variable domain: DSGVTQTPKHLITATGQRVTLRCSPRSGDLSVYWYQQSLDQGLQFLIQYYNGEERAKGNILERFSAQQFPDLHSELNLSSLELGDSALYFCASKVADSTDTQYFGPGTRLTVL.

This sequence joins TRBV12-5 and TRBJ2-2, with 7 bases identical to TRBD1. The germline V gene has CDR1 LGHNT and CDR2 FRNRAP. CDR3 length equals 14 residues. V was clipped by 5 bases and J by 6 bases; unmatched bases: 6. The CDR3 sequence is CASGPTTGAGELFF. CDR3 sequence (DNA): TGTGCTAGTGGTCCCACTACAGGGGCCGGGGAGCTGTTTTTT.

A single count supports this clone. The chain uses TRBV6-5 and TRBJ2-4; D not certain. The CDR3 extends over 16 amino acids. Germline loops: CDR1 MNHEY, CDR2 SVGAGI. V gave up 0 bases and J gave up 0 bases, with 9 bases separating them. This chain's CDR3 is CASSYSSRIAKNIQYF. The CDR3 nucleotides read TGTGCCAGCAGTTACTCGAGCCGGATAGCCAAAAACATTCAGTACTTC.

This clone was recorded only once. The CDR3 nucleotides are TGCGCCAGCAGCCGGGACCCACGAGGAGAGACCCAGTACTTC. Protein product: CASSRDPRGETQYF. V and J are TRBV5-1 and TRBJ2-5, with D perhaps given as TRBD1 or TRBD2 (5 bases each). Germline loops: CDR1 SGHRS, CDR2 YFSETQ. The V gene lost 4 bases and the J gene lost 4 bases, with 14 bases spanning the gap. CDR3 length equals 14 residues.

The V gene is TRBV4-2, the J gene TRBJ2-7, with 9 bases aligning to TRBD1. This CDR3 is built from 15 residues. Looked up from germline, CDR1 is LGHNA and CDR2 is YNFKEQ. V was pared by 3 bases and J by 3 bases, with 6 bases of the junction left unmatched. The chain's CDR3 is CASSQRDRDGYEQYF. Here the CDR3 DNA reads TGTGCCAGCAGCCAGAGGGACAGGGATGGCTACGAGCAGTACTTC.

The CDR3 DNA is TGTGCCAGCAGCCAAGGGCTCCTCTACAATGAGCAGTTCTTC. Its protein is CASSQGLLYNEQFF. The chain has TRBV14 and TRBJ2-1, with unresolved D. This CDR3 has 14 residues. V dropped 1 base and J dropped 3 bases, with 7 bases sitting between them. CDR1 is SGHDN and CDR2 is FVKESK in the germline V gene.